This entry lists 16 T cell receptor beta chains sequenced from one sample in a study of blood T cells in healthy people across ages. Alongside a J-beta primer mix, a sample-barcoded 5' primer served in a second PCR lasting about 7 to 12 cycles. One entry per CDR3 protein, called by TCRdb with MiXCR from the 5' RACE reads. The sample records 750,000 to 950,000 distinct CDR3 sequences, roughly 29% being singletons. Separately, the same data were catalogued under a study of T cells of mothers and their children.

The sequenced sample was blood. Source of these receptors: a woman between 40 and 55 years old in good health.

This clonotype was detected many times. This chain links TRBV12-3 or TRBV12-4 with TRBJ2-6; D may be TRBD1 (5 bases). Trimming took 6 bases from V and 2 from J, leaving 11 bases between them. The CDR3 spans 15 residues. CDR3 sequence reads: CASRLQVAGANVLTF. For the CDR3, the DNA is TGTGCCAGCAGATTACAGGTTGCTGGGGCCAACGTCCTGACTTTC.

Of note for this clonotype: A much larger clone sits a single nucleotide away, making a read error possible. The rearrangement joins TRBV9 to TRBJ2-4; D possibly corresponds to TRBD2 (5 bases). TRBJ2-7 matches the DNA end more closely, so the J call is doubtful. The germline CDR1 and CDR2 sequences are SGDLS and YYNGEE. CDR3 length: 15 residues. Here the CDR3 reads CASNVGLPGTYEQYF. CDR3 sequence (DNA): TGTGCCAGCAACGTAGGGCTACCGGGGACCTACGAGCAGTACTTC.

This clonotype was detected a few times. The rearrangement joins TRBV7-6 to TRBJ2-5, with 8 bases fitting TRBD1. CDR1 and CDR2 (germline): SGHVS, FNYEAQ. Losses at the gene ends were 1 base for V and 5 bases for J; bases not matched to a gene: 18. The CDR3 contains 19 residues. CDR3 loop: CASSLGFGPRTGPSETQYF. In DNA, the CDR3 is TGTGCCAGCAGCTTAGGGTTTGGGCCTCGGACAGGGCCCTCGGAGACCCAGTACTTC.

The chain uses TRBV7-9 and TRBJ2-5, with D hard to call. CDR3 size: 11 residues. V lost 1 base and J 13 bases, leaving 10 bases between the germline ends. From germline, CDR1 is SEHNR and CDR2 FQNEAQ (reference sequence). CDR3 protein: CASSLGDERYF. CDR3 coding DNA: TGTGCCAGCAGCTTAGGTGACGAGCGGTACTTC.

The chain has TRBV9 and TRBJ2-3; 10 bases agree with TRBD2. Germline V lookup: CDR1 SGDLS, CDR2 YYNGEE. V was clipped by 4 bases and J by 8 bases; unmatched bases: 13. The CDR3 is made up of 16 amino acids. CDR3 residues: CASSPRIAGGRSTQYF. CDR3 sequence (DNA): TGTGCCAGCAGCCCCCGGATAGCGGGGGGCAGGAGTACGCAGTATTTT. The full variable domain, with the rest looked up from reference TRBV9 and TRBJ2-3, is DSGVTQTPKHLITATGQRVTLRCSPRSGDLSVYWYQQSLDQGLQFLIQYYNGEERAKGNILERFSAQQFPDLHSELNLSSLELGDSALYFCASSPRIAGGRSTQYFGPGTRLTVL.

The rearrangement joins TRBV3-1 to TRBJ2-2; D is uncertain. This CDR3 contains 12 residues. Germline V gives CDR1 LGHDT, CDR2 YNNKEL (reference sequence). V was pared by 5 bases and J by 3 bases, with 4 bases between. CDR3 in amino acids: CASSYYTGELFF. The CDR3 DNA reads TGTGCCAGCAGCTATTACACCGGGGAGCTGTTTTTT.

This clonotype has just a few counts. The gene calls are TRBV18 and TRBJ2-1; tentative D call: TRBD2 (5 bases). This CDR3 has 16 amino acids. V lost 3 bases to trimming and J lost 4 bases, with 16 bases between them. CDR1 and CDR2 (germline): KGHSH, LQKENI. This chain's CDR3 is CASSPPGLSGYNEQFF. The CDR3 DNA reads TGTGCCAGCTCACCGCCCGGACTCTCGGGGTACAATGAGCAGTTCTTC.

The gene calls are TRBV5-1 and TRBJ1-1; D may be TRBD1 (6 bases). The V gene's germline CDR1 is SGHRS and CDR2 YFSETQ. This CDR3 comprises 14 residues. Trimming cost V 3 bases and J 5 bases, with 14 bases left between them. The chain's CDR3 is CASSSFRGGTEAFF. The DNA of the CDR3 is TGCGCCAGCAGCTCCTTCAGGGGCGGGACTGAAGCTTTCTTT. The variable domain in full, with the rest retrieved from reference TRBV5-1 and TRBJ1-1, is KAGVTQTPRYLIKTRGQQVTLSCSPISGHRSVSWYQQTPGQGLQFLFEYFSETQRNKGNFPGRFSGRQFSNSRSEMNVSTLELGDSALYLCASSSFRGGTEAFFGQGTRLTVV.

This clonotype was detected only a few times. V usage is TRBV7-6 and J usage is TRBJ2-1; D not resolved. The CDR3 has 15 residues. V lost 5 bases, J lost 5 bases, and 16 bases lay in between. Germline V gives CDR1 SGHVS, CDR2 FNYEAQ. The CDR3 DNA reads as TGTGCCAGCAGCCCCAACCATTACCCTAACAATGAGCAGTTCTTC. Its protein product is CASSPNHYPNNEQFF.

The CDR3 reads CASSKAKGLNGYTF. CDR3 DNA sequence: TGTGCCAGCAGCAAAGCGAAAGGGCTGAACGGCTACACCTTC. This rearrangement joins TRBV21-1 to TRBJ1-2. TRBV21-1 is a pseudogene segment. The length of the CDR3 is 14 residues.

In this sample, this clonotype turned up many times. The chain uses TRBV20-1 and TRBJ2-4; D is perhaps TRBD1 (6 bases). V was clipped by 3 bases and J by 1 base, with 22 bases between them. CDR1 and CDR2 (germline): DFQATT, SNEGSKA (reference sequence). The CDR3 is made up of 18 amino acids. Written as DNA, the CDR3 is TGCAGTGCTAGTCCTTGGACAGACGCCGCTAAGGCCAAAAACATTCAGTACTTC. It yields the protein CSASPWTDAAKAKNIQYF.

The rearrangement joins TRBV20-1 to TRBJ1-1; D is undetermined. The CDR3 runs to 12 residues. Trimming left V 5 bases short and J 5 bases short, with 12 bases between. Germline CDR1 DFQATT, CDR2 SNEGSKA (reference sequence). In DNA, the CDR3 is TGCAGTGCTCCAAATGGGGTTACTGAAGCTTTCTTT. It is translated as CSAPNGVTEAFF.

This chain links TRBV7-3 with TRBJ2-2; D gene uncertain. CDR1 is SGHTA and CDR2 is FQGTGA in the germline V gene. CDR3 length: 13 amino acids. The V end lost 5 bases, the J end lost 6 bases, and 10 bases lay between the germline ends. CDR3 sequence reads: CASSPFRAGELFF. As DNA, the CDR3 is TGTGCCAGCAGCCCTTTTCGAGCCGGGGAGCTGTTTTTT.

As to this clonotype: The junction shows a germline mismatch at one end, possibly a read error. DNA of the CDR3: TGTGCCAGCAGTTACTCGCACACCGGGGAGCGGTTTTTT. It is translated as CASSYSHTGERFF. The chain carries TRBV6-5 and TRBJ2-2, with a possible D match to TRBD2 (5 bases). Germline V gene sequence: CDR1 MNHEY, CDR2 SVGAGI. The CDR3 is made up of 13 amino acids.

This clonotype was seen repeatedly, ten times or more. The chain has TRBV15 and TRBJ1-6; D is possibly TRBD1 (6 bases). The ends were cut back, 3 bases at V and 6 bases at J, with 12 bases in the middle. Germline CDR1 reads LNHNV; CDR2 reads YYDKDF (reference sequence). CDR3 length: 15 amino acids. For the CDR3, the DNA is TGTGCCACCAGCAGCCGGGACATGAGTAATTCACCCCTCCACTTT. Translating gives CATSSRDMSNSPLHF.

A few counts support this clonotype. This chain connects TRBV27 to TRBJ1-1; 7 bases agree with TRBD1. The CDR3 is 16 residues long. Germline V CDR1 and CDR2: MNHEY, SMNVEV (reference sequence). V lost 0 bases to trimming and J lost 0 bases; unmatched junction nucleotides: 4. The CDR3 is CASSLSQGRLNTEAFF. The CDR3 DNA follows: TGTGCCAGCAGTTTATCACAGGGGCGTTTGAACACTGAAGCTTTCTTT.